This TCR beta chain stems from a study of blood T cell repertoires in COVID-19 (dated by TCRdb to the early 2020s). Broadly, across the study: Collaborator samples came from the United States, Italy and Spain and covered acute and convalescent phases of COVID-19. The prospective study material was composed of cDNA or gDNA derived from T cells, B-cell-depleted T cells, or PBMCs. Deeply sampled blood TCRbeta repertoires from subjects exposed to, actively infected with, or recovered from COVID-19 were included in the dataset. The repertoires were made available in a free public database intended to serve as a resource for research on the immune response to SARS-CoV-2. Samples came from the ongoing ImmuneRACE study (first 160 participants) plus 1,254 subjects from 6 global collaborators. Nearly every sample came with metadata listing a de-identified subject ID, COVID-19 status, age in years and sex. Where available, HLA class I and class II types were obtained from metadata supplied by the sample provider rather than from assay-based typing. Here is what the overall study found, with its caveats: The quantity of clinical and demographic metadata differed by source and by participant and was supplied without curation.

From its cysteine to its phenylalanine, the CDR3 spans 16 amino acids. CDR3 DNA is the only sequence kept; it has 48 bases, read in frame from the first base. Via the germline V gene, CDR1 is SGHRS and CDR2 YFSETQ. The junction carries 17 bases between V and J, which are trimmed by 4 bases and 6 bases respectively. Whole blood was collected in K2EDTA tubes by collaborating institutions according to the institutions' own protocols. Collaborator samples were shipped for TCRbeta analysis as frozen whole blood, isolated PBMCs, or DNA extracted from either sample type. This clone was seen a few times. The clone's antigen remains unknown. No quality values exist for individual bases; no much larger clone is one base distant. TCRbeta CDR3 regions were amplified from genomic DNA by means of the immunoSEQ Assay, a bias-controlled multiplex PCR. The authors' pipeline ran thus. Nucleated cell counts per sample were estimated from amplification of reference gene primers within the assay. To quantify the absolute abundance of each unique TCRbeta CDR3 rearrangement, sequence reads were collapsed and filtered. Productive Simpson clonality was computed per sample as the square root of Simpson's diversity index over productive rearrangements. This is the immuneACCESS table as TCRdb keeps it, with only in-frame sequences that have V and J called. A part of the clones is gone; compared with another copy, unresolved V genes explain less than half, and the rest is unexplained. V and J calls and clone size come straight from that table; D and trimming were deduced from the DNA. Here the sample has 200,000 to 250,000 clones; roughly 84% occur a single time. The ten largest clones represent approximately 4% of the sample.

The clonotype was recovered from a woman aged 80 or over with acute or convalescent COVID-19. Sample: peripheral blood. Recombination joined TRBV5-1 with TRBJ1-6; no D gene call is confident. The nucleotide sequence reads TGCGCCAGCAGCCCCCAATCTCCAGGTGGTAATTCACCCCTCCACTTT. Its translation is CASSPQSPGGNSPLHF.